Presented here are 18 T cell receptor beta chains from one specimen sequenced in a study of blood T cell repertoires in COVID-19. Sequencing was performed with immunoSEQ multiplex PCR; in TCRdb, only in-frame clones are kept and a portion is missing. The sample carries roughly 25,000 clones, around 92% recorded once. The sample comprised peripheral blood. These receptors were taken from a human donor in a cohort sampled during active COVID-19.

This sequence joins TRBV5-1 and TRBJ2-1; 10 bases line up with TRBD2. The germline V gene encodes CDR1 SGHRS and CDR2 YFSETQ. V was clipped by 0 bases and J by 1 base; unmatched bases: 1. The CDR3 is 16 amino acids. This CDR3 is CASSLVTSGSYNEQFF. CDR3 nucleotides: TGCGCCAGCAGCTTGGTGACTAGCGGGTCCTACAATGAGCAGTTCTTC.

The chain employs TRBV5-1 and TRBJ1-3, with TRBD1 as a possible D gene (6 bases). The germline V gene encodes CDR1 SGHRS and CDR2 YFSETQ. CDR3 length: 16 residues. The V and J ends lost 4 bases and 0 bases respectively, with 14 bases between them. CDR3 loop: CASSPDSQSSGNTIYF. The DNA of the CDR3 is TGCGCCAGCAGCCCGGACAGCCAAAGCTCTGGAAACACCATATATTTT.

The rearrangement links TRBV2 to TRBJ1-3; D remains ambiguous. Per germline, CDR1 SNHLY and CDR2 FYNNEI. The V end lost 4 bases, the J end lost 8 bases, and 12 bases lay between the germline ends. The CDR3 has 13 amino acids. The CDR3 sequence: CASSGPLEDTIYF. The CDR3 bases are TGTGCCAGCAGTGGCCCTCTTGAGGACACCATATATTTT.

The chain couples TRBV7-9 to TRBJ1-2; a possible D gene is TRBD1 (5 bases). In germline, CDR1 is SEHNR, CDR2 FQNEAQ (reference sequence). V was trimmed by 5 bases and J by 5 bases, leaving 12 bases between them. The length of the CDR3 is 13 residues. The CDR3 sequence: CASSNPPGYGYTF. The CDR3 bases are TGTGCCAGCAGCAATCCTCCAGGGTATGGCTACACCTTC.

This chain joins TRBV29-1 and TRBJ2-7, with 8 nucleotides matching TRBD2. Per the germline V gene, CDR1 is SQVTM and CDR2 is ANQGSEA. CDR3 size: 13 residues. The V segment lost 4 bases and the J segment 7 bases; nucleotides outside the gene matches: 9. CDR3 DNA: TGCAGCGTTGTCGTCAATTTAGCGGGAGAGCAGTACGTC. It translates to CSVVVNLAGEQYV.

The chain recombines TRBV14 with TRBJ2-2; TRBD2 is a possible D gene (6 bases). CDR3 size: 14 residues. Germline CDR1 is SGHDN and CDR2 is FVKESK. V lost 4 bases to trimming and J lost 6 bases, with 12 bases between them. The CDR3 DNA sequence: TGTGCCAGCAGCCCCTACGTAGCGGCCGGGGAGCTGTTTTTT. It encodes CASSPYVAAGELFF.

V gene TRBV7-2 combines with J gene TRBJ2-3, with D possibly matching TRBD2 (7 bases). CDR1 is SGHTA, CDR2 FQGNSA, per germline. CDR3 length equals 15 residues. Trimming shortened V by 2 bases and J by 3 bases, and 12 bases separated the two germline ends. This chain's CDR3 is CASSLRGGATDTQYF. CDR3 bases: TGTGCCAGCAGCTTAAGAGGGGGGGCTACAGATACGCAGTATTTT.

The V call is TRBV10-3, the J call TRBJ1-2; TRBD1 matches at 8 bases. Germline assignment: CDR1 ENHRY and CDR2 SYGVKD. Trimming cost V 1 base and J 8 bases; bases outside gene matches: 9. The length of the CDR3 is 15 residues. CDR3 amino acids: CAISEFTQGAEGYTF. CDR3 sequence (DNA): TGTGCCATCAGTGAGTTCACCCAGGGGGCTGAGGGCTACACCTTC.

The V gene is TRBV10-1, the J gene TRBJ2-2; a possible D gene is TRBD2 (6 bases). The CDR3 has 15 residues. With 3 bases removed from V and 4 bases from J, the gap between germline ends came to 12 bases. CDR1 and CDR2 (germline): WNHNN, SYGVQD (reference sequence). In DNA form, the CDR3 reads TGCGCCAGCAGTGACCTAGCGTCGGGCACCGGGGAGCTGTTTTTT. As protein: CASSDLASGTGELFF.

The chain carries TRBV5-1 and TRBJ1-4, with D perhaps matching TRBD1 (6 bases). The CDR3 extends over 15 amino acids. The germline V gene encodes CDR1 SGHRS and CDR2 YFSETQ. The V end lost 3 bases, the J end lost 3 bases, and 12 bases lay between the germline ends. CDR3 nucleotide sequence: TGCGCCAGCAGCTCACAGGGCGCCTCTAATGAAAAACTGTTTTTT. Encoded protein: CASSSQGASNEKLFF. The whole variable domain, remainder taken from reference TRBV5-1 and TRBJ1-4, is KAGVTQTPRYLIKTRGQQVTLSCSPISGHRSVSWYQQTPGQGLQFLFEYFSETQRNKGNFPGRFSGRQFSNSRSEMNVSTLELGDSALYLCASSSQGASNEKLFFGSGTQLSVL.

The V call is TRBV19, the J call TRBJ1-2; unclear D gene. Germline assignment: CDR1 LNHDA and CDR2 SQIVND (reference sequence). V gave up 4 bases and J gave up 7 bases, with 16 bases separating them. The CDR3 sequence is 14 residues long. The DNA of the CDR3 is TGTGCCAGTAGTACTTGGATGCTAGTCGGTGGCTACACCTTC. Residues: CASSTWMLVGGYTF. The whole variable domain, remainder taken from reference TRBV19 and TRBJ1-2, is DGGITQSPKYLFRKEGQNVTLSCEQNLNHDAMYWYRQDPGQGLRLIYYSQIVNDFQKGDIAEGYSVSREKKESFPLTVTSAQKNPTAFYLCASSTWMLVGGYTFGSGTRLTVV.

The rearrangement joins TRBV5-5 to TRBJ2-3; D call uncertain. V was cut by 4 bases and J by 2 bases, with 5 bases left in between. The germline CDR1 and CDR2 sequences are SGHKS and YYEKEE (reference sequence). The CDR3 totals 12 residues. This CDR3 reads CASSLLTDTQYF. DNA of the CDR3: TGTGCCAGCAGCCTCCTCACAGATACGCAGTATTTT.

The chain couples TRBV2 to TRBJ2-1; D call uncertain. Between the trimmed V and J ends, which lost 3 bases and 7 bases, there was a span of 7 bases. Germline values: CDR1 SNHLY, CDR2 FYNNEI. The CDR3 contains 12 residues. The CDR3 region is CASSDWANEQFF. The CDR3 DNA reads TGTGCCAGCAGTGATTGGGCAAATGAGCAGTTCTTC.

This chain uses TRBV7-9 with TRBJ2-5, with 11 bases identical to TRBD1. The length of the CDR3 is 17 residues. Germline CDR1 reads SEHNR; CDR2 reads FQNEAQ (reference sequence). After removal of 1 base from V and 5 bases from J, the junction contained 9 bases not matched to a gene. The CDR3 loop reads CASSLGRTGGSYETQYF. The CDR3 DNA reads TGTGCCAGCAGCTTAGGACGGACAGGGGGCAGTTACGAGACCCAGTACTTC.

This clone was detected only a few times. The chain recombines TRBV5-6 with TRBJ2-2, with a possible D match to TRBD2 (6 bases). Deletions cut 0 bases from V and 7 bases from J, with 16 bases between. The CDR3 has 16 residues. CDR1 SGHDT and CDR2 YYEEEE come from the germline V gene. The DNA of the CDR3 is TGTGCCAGCAGCTTGGAACCCCCGGGAGTTGGCGGGGAGCTGTTTTTT. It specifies CASSLEPPGVGGELFF. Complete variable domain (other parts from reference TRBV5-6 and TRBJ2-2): DAGVTQSPTHLIKTRGQQVTLRCSPKSGHDTVSWYQQALGQGPQFIFQYYEEEERQRGNFPDRFSGHQFPNYSSELNVNALLLGDSALYLCASSLEPPGVGGELFFGEGSRLTVL.

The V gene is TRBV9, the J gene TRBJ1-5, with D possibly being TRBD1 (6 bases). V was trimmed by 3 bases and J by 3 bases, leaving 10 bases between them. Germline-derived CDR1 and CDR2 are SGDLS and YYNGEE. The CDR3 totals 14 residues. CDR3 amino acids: CASSGGQNNQPQHF. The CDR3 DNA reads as TGTGCCAGCAGCGGGGGGCAGAACAATCAGCCCCAGCATTTT.

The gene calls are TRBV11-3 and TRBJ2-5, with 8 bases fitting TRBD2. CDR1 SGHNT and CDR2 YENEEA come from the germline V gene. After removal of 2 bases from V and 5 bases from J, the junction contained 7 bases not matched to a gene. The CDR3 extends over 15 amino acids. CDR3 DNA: TGTGCCAGCAGCTTACAGGCAGCGGGGGTCGAGACCCAGTACTTC. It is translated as CASSLQAAGVETQYF.

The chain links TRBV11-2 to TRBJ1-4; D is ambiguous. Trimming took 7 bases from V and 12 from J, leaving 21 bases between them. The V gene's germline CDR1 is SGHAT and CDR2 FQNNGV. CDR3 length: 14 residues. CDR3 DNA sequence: TGTGCCAGCACTCCGGGAGTCCCTCGTAGGGAACTGTTTTTT. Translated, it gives CASTPGVPRRELFF. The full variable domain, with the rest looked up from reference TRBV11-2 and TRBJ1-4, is EAGVAQSPRYKIIEKRQSVAFWCNPISGHATLYWYQQILGQGPKLLIQFQNNGVVDDSQLPKDRFSAERLKGVDSTLKIQPAKLEDSAVYLCASTPGVPRRELFFGSGTQLSVL.